This T cell receptor beta chain was observed in a study of blood T cell repertoires in COVID-19. Overall study context: Samples came from the United States, Italy and Spain, spanning acute and convalescent COVID-19.

The assay was immunoSEQ multiplex PCR, and TCRdb's table has in-frame clones only and misses some. The table has some 400,000 clones, about nine tenths seen once. Germline V gives CDR1 KGHDR, CDR2 SFDVKD. Trimming at V came to 4 bases and at J to 9 bases, leaving 5 bases not matched to a gene. The CDR3 totals 13 residues. This clonotype originated in a woman aged 40 to 50 who had been exposed to COVID-19. Sequences were obtained from PBMCs or T cells enriched from blood (not recorded which). This chain links TRBV24-1 with TRBJ2-1, with 7 bases matching TRBD2. The CDR3 DNA reads TGTGCCACCAGTGACGGCGGGGGAACTGAGCAGTTCTTC. This sequence encodes CATSDGGGTEQFF.